Following are 27 T cell receptor beta chains from one sample sequenced in a study of blood T cell repertoires in COVID-19. The table came from immunoSEQ multiplex PCR; TCRdb's copy has only in-frame clones and leaves some out. The table records under 95,000 clones, around 90% of them present only once. Sequencing was done on a sample of peripheral blood. The receptors originated from an elderly woman with acute or convalescent COVID-19.

This chain joins TRBV19 and TRBJ2-2; 8 bases are shared with TRBD1. The CDR3 contains 15 residues. From germline, CDR1 is LNHDA and CDR2 SQIVND (reference sequence). The J segment lost 5 bases and the V segment lost 6 bases, leaving 8 bases of the junction unmatched. CDR3: CASSTQGARTGELFF. CDR3 in DNA: TGTGCCAGTAGCACCCAGGGGGCGCGGACCGGGGAGCTGTTTTTT.

The rearrangement joins TRBV5-4 to TRBJ2-7, with TRBD2 matching 11 bases. From germline, CDR1 is SGHNT and CDR2 YYREEE (reference sequence). CDR3 size: 15 residues. V shed 3 bases, J shed 6 bases, and the junction held 8 bases outside the gene matches. CDR3 sequence (DNA): TGTGCCAGCAGCTGGGGCGGGACTAGCGGAACCGAGCAGTACTTC. Protein sequence: CASSWGGTSGTEQYF.

The chain uses TRBV6-1 and TRBJ2-7; 11 bases align to TRBD2. Germline CDR1 reads MNHNS; CDR2 reads SASEGT. CDR3 length: 15 residues. V was clipped by 0 bases and J by 5 bases; unmatched bases: 3. Here the CDR3 DNA reads TGTGCCAGCAGTGAAGCGCTAGCGGGAGGCGACGAGCAGTACTTC. Protein sequence: CASSEALAGGDEQYF.

This clone was observed once. This chain joins TRBV7-9 and TRBJ2-2; 8 nucleotides align to TRBD1. Germline V gene data show CDR1 as SEHNR and CDR2 as FQNEAQ (reference sequence). This CDR3 region has 15 residues. V was pared by 4 bases and J by 9 bases, with 10 bases of the junction left unmatched. The CDR3 DNA reads TGTGCCAGCAGCTCCTGGACAGGGACCGGGAGGGAGCTGTTTTTT. This translates into CASSSWTGTGRELFF.

This chain uses TRBV27 with TRBJ1-4; 8 bases are shared with TRBD1. The trim removed 4 bases at V and 3 bases at J, leaving 13 bases unmatched. This CDR3 has 18 residues. Germline V gene data show CDR1 as MNHEY and CDR2 as SMNVEV (reference sequence). CDR3 in amino acids: CASSSPRGQGSANEKLFF. CDR3 coding DNA: TGTGCCAGCAGTTCCCCCCGTGGACAGGGTTCTGCTAATGAAAAACTGTTTTTT.

The V gene is TRBV13, the J gene TRBJ2-7, with 7 bases fitting TRBD1. With 4 bases clipped from V and 4 bases from J, the junction kept 7 bases outside the gene matches. This CDR3 comprises 14 residues. The germline gives CDR1 PRHDT, CDR2 FYEKMQ (reference sequence). CDR3 sequence: CASSSARDSYEQYF. The DNA for the CDR3 is TGTGCCAGCAGCTCAGCTAGGGACAGTTACGAGCAGTACTTC.

J is TRBJ1-1 and V is TRBV29-1, with unresolved D. Germline V lookup: CDR1 SQVTM, CDR2 ANQGSEA. V gave up 6 bases and J gave up 4 bases, with 15 bases separating them. The CDR3 runs to 13 residues. The CDR3 spells CSVPLKGGTEAFF. DNA for the CDR3: TGCAGCGTCCCCCTGAAGGGAGGCACTGAAGCTTTCTTT.

The rearrangement uses TRBV6-5 and TRBJ1-1; D remains ambiguous. The V gene lost 2 bases and the J gene lost 1 base, with 5 bases spanning the gap. This CDR3 has 13 amino acids. From germline, CDR1 is MNHEY and CDR2 SVGAGI. The CDR3 DNA reads TGTGCCAGCAGTTACGACTCGAACACTGAAGCTTTCTTT. As protein: CASSYDSNTEAFF.

This clone was counted between two and nine times. The CDR3 here is CASASGGASYNEQFF. In DNA form, the CDR3 reads TGTGCCAGTGCCAGCGGGGGGGCCTCCTACAATGAGCAGTTCTTC. V is TRBV19 and J is TRBJ2-1; 10 positions match TRBD2. CDR3 length equals 15 residues. Trimming cost V 8 bases and J 0 bases; bases outside gene matches: 4. The germline CDR1 and CDR2 sequences are LNHDA and SQIVND (reference sequence).

The rearrangement joins TRBV6-1 to TRBJ1-2; 8 nucleotides agree with TRBD1. This CDR3 contains 17 residues. Germline CDR1 is MNHNS and CDR2 is SASEGT. Trimming took 4 bases from V and 2 from J; bases not matched to a gene: 12. In DNA, the CDR3 is TGTGCCAGCAGTGGCCAGGCCACAGGGGGACCGAACTATGGCTACACCTTC. Translation: CASSGQATGGPNYGYTF.

This clone was detected only once. The V gene is TRBV19, the J gene TRBJ1-5, with 10 positions matching TRBD1. This CDR3 spans 16 amino acids. Germline assignment: CDR1 LNHDA and CDR2 SQIVND (reference sequence). The V segment lost 4 bases and the J segment 5 bases; nucleotides outside the gene matches: 8. The CDR3 DNA follows: TGTGCCAGTAGTACTTATCGGACAGGGGGGGATCAGCCCCAGCATTTT. Residues: CASSTYRTGGDQPQHF.

The chain combines TRBV3-1 (or the pseudogene TRBV3-2) with TRBJ2-1; 8 nucleotides align to TRBD2. CDR1 is LGHDT and CDR2 is YNNKEL in the germline V gene (reference sequence). The trim removed 1 base at V and 0 bases at J, leaving 11 bases unmatched. This CDR3 has 19 amino acids. The CDR3 is CASSQVRVAGSSSYNEQFF. The DNA of the CDR3 is TGTGCCAGCAGCCAAGTGAGAGTAGCGGGGTCGAGCTCCTACAATGAGCAGTTCTTC.

This CDR3 is CATSPKGGSNIQYF. DNA of the CDR3: TGTGCCACCAGCCCTAAAGGCGGCTCAAACATTCAGTACTTC. The V and J genes are TRBV15 and TRBJ2-4, with no clear D. CDR1 LNHNV and CDR2 YYDKDF come from the germline V gene (reference sequence). V lost 5 bases to trimming and J lost 6 bases, with 14 bases between them. The CDR3 covers 14 residues.

This clone has only one observation. The V gene is TRBV14, the J gene TRBJ2-3; tentatively, D is TRBD1 (6 bases). The CDR3 loop spans 15 amino acids. Germline CDR1 SGHDN, CDR2 FVKESK. V was trimmed by 4 bases and J by 4 bases, leaving 15 bases between them. This CDR3 reads CASSRDTGFSDTQYF. Written as DNA, the CDR3 is TGTGCCAGCAGCCGAGACACAGGGTTTTCAGATACGCAGTATTTT.

This chain joins TRBV4-2 and TRBJ2-3, with D maybe TRBD1 (5 bases). In germline, CDR1 is LGHNA, CDR2 YNFKEQ. Trimming took off 0 bases at V and 6 bases at J, with 10 bases between the two ends. The CDR3 sequence is 14 residues long. CDR3 amino acids: CASSQDLGADTQYF. CDR3 sequence (DNA): TGTGCCAGCAGCCAAGATCTTGGGGCCGATACGCAGTATTTT.

The chain uses TRBV7-8 and TRBJ1-2, with TRBD1 matching over 11 bases. Germline CDR1 SGHVS, CDR2 FQNEAQ. The J segment lost 8 bases and the V segment lost 5 bases, leaving 13 bases of the junction unmatched. The CDR3 length is 16 residues. The CDR3 spells CASSPGWGTGGEGYTF. Written as DNA, the CDR3 is TGTGCCAGCAGCCCAGGATGGGGGACAGGGGGTGAAGGCTACACCTTC.

V and J are TRBV29-1 and TRBJ2-7; 9 bases agree with TRBD1. Per the germline V gene, CDR1 is SQVTM and CDR2 is ANQGSEA. This CDR3 has 12 amino acids. CDR3 sequence: CSARTGAHEQYF. The CDR3 nucleotides read TGCAGTGCCCGGACAGGGGCCCACGAGCAGTACTTC.

The rearrangement uses TRBV11-3 and TRBJ1-3; D not resolved. CDR3 size: 15 residues. The germline CDR1 and CDR2 sequences are SGHNT and YENEEA. V was clipped by 6 bases and J by 0 bases, with 12 bases between them. The CDR3 bases are TGTGCCAGCAGACCCTCTAACCTCTCTGGAAACACCATATATTTT. This codes for CASRPSNLSGNTIYF.

The CDR3 region has the DNA TGTGCCAGCAGCCCGGGGACAAGCTTGAACACCATATATTTT. Its protein product is CASSPGTSLNTIYF. This chain connects TRBV28 to TRBJ1-3; D is possibly TRBD1 (6 bases). The V and J ends lost 6 bases and 7 bases respectively, with 16 bases between them. CDR3 size: 14 residues. Germline assignment: CDR1 MDHEN and CDR2 SYDVKM.

This clone was observed a single time. The J gene is TRBJ1-4, the V gene TRBV15; D is unresolved. This CDR3 spans 13 amino acids. Germline CDR1 LNHNV, CDR2 YYDKDF (reference sequence). V shed 8 bases and J shed 0 bases, with 7 bases lying between them. The CDR3: CATARATNEKLFF. The CDR3 coding sequence is TGTGCCACCGCTCGCGCAACTAATGAAAAACTGTTTTTT. Full variable domain (outside the CDR3, taken from reference TRBV15 and TRBJ1-4): DAMVIQNPRYQVTQFGKPVTLSCSQTLNHNVMYWYQQKSSQAPKLLFHYYDKDFNNEADTPDNFQSRRPNTSFCFLDIRSPGLGDTAMYLCATARATNEKLFFGSGTQLSVL.

This clone was detected only a few times. The chain joins TRBV10-2 to TRBJ2-1; 10 bases map to TRBD2. V gave up 6 bases and J gave up 8 bases; unmatched junction bases: 7. CDR1 WSHSY and CDR2 SAAADI come from the germline V gene. The CDR3 runs to 14 residues. In nucleotides, the CDR3 is TGCGCCAGCAGGCCTAGCGGGAGCGGCGATGAGCAGTTCTTC. Its translation: CASRPSGSGDEQFF.

The gene calls are TRBV11-2 and TRBJ2-5; D perhaps matches TRBD2 (7 bases). Deletions cut 5 bases from V and 1 base from J, with 14 bases between. Germline assignment: CDR1 SGHAT and CDR2 FQNNGV. The CDR3 length is 15 residues. CDR3 region: CASSPRGGFQETQYF. The CDR3 coding sequence is TGTGCCAGCAGCCCGAGGGGGGGTTTCCAAGAGACCCAGTACTTC.

The CDR3 coding sequence is TGTGCCAGCAGCTCCCCTACCGCGAGGACTGAAGCTTTCTTT. This sequence encodes CASSSPTARTEAFF. This sequence joins TRBV7-9 and TRBJ1-1, with D unresolved. CDR1 is SEHNR and CDR2 is FQNEAQ in the germline V gene (reference sequence). Deletions cut 4 bases from V and 5 bases from J, with 14 bases between. CDR3 length equals 14 residues.

This chain joins TRBV13 and TRBJ1-6, with D tentatively TRBD1 (5 bases). Germline V gene lookup returns CDR1 PRHDT and CDR2 FYEKMQ (reference sequence). This CDR3 is built from 17 residues. V dropped 4 bases and J dropped 1 base, with 14 bases sitting between them. The CDR3 protein is CASSSEQKGSYNSPLHF. DNA for the CDR3: TGTGCCAGCAGCTCAGAACAGAAGGGGTCCTATAATTCACCCCTCCACTTT.

V and J are TRBV12-5 and TRBJ2-7; 9 bases fit TRBD1. CDR3 length: 16 amino acids. Germline CDR1 is LGHNT and CDR2 is FRNRAP. V trimming: 1 base; J trimming: 4 bases; junction bases outside the gene matches: 8. The CDR3 sequence is CASGLGRGQGFYEQYF. For the CDR3, the DNA is TGTGCTAGTGGTTTGGGGCGGGGACAGGGCTTTTACGAGCAGTACTTC.

The chain carries TRBV29-1 and TRBJ2-1; a possible D gene is TRBD1 (5 bases). The CDR3 runs 14 residues. V lost 8 bases and J lost 0, with 14 bases in between. Germline lookup yields CDR1 SQVTM and CDR2 ANQGSEA. CDR3 in amino acids: CSTLTGSSYNEQFF. CDR3 DNA sequence: TGCAGCACCCTTACAGGCAGCTCCTACAATGAGCAGTTCTTC.

The rearrangement links TRBV5-8 to TRBJ1-3, with a tentative D call TRBD1 (6 bases). This CDR3 spans 16 amino acids. Germline V gives CDR1 SGHTS, CDR2 YDEGEE. The germline V and J ends were trimmed by 6 bases and 2 bases, with 18 bases remaining between them. CDR3 DNA: TGTGCCAGCAAATTACCAGGGGCACGGCCTGGAAACACCATATATTTT. The encoded protein is CASKLPGARPGNTIYF.